This paragraph covers one TCR beta chain sequence. Its antigen is unknown. This record comes from a study of cytomegalovirus exposure and HLA in healthy donors. Study-wide background: Early on, a data release was issued that held 80 million to 90 million unique TCRs from HLA-typed donors.

Healthy individuals who donated bone marrow served as the donors. Primers for the PCR totalled 60 Vbeta and 13 Jbeta. Method: immunoSEQ multiplex PCR; TCRdb's copy keeps in-frame clones and lacks some. The sample holds some 160,000 clones, over 70% seen once. This CDR3 is built from 15 residues. The germline CDR1 and CDR2 sequences are MGHRA and YSYEKL. Losses at the gene ends were 2 bases for V and 5 bases for J; bases not matched to a gene: 7. Notes on the study in general: Previous analysis showed most TCR beta V segments were productive about 87% or about 30% of the time. A few chains tied to CMV proved CMV antigen-specific in vitro.

The chain joins TRBV4-1 to TRBJ1-1; 8 bases agree with TRBD1. The receptor comes from a man aged 45-65 years in good health and CMV-seropositive. Sequenced: PBMCs. This chain's CDR3 is CASSQRPTGETEAFF. The DNA of the CDR3 is TGCGCCAGCAGCCAACGTCCGACAGGGGAGACTGAAGCTTTCTTT.